This entry is about one T cell receptor (beta chain). Its cognate antigen is unknown. The data originate from a study of cytomegalovirus exposure and HLA in healthy donors. On the study more broadly: An analysis done earlier identified 100 million to 140 million unique TCR beta sequences from about 179 million T cells. Notes on the study in general: Judged likely to be a sequencing artifact was a cluster of highly shared sequence variants. There were several of the most significant clusters that appeared linked to common viral pathogens in a later analysis. When analyzed later, a missense DCLRE1C variant was found to be linked to TCR beta V- and J-gene trimming.

Vbeta (60) and Jbeta (13) primers were used in the PCR. Produced via immunoSEQ multiplex PCR; TCRdb's table is partial and in-frame only. This table has approximately 160,000 clones, around 75% appearing once. Per germline, CDR1 MNHNS and CDR2 SASEGT. This CDR3 region has 14 residues. J lost 5 bases, V lost 6 bases, and 5 bases had no gene match. The chain carries TRBV6-1 and TRBJ2-3; 10 bases fit TRBD2. Sequencing input: PBMCs. This receptor was obtained from a woman aged 45 to 65 in good health and CMV-seropositive. The CDR3 loop is CASRRLAGVDTQYF. The CDR3 nucleotides read TGTGCCAGCAGGCGGCTAGCGGGGGTAGATACGCAGTATTTT.